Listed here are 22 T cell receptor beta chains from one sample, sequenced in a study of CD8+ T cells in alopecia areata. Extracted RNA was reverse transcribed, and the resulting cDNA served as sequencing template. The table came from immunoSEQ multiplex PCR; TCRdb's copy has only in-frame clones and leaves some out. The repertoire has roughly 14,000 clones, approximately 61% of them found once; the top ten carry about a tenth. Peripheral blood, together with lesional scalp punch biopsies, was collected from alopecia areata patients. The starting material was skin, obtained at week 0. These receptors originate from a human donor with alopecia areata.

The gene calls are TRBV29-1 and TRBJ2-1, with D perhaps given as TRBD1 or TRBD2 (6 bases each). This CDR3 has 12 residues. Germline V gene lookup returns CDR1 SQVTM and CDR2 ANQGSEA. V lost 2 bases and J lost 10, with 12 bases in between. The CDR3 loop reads CSVEPGAAEQFF. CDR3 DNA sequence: TGCAGCGTTGAACCGGGGGCAGCCGAGCAGTTCTTC.

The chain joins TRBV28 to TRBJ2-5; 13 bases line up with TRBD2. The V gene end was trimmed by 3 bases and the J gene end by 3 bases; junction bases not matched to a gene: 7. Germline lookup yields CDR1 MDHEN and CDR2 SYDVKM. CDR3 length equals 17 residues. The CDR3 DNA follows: TGTGCCAGCAGTTTGCCACTAGCGGGGGGGCAAGAAGAGACCCAGTACTTC. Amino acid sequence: CASSLPLAGGQEETQYF.

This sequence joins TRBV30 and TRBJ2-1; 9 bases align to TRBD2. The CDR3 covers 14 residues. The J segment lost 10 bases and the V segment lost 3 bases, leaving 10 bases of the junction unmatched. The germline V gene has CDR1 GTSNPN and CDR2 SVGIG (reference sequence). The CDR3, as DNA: TGTGCCTGGAGGACGGGGCGGGGGGGCCTCGAGCAGTTCTTC. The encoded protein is CAWRTGRGGLEQFF.

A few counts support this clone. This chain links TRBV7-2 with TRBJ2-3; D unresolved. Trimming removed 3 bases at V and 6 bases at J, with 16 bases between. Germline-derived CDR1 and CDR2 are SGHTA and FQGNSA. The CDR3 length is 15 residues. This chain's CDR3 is CASSFNAQSWDTQYF. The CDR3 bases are TGTGCCAGCAGCTTTAACGCGCAGTCTTGGGATACGCAGTATTTT.

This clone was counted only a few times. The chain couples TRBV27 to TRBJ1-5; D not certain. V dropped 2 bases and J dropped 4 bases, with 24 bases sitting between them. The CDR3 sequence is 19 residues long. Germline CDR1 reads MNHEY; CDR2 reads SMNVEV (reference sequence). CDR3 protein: CASSLRFDLRGMGNQPQHF. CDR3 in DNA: TGTGCCAGCAGTTTAAGGTTTGATTTGCGGGGAATGGGGAATCAGCCCCAGCATTTT.

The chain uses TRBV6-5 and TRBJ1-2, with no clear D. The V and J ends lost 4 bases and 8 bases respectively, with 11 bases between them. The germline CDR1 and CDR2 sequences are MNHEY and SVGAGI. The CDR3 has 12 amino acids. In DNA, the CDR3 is TGTGCCAGCAGTTCGACGGACGGAGGCTACACCTTC. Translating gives CASSSTDGGYTF.

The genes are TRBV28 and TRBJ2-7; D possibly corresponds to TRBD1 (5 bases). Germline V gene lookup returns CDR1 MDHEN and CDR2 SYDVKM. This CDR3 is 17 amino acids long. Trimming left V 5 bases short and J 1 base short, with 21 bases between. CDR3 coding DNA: TGTGCCAGCAGTCATCAGGCCCGAGGAGCAGGGTCCTACGAGCAGTACTTC. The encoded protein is CASSHQARGAGSYEQYF.

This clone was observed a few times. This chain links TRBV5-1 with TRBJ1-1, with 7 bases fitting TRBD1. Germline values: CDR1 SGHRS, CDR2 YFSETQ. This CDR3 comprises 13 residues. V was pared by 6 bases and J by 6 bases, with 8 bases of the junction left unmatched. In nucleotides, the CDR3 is TGCGCCAGCAAAAGACAGGGTGGGGCTGAAGCTTTCTTT. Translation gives CASKRQGGAEAFF.

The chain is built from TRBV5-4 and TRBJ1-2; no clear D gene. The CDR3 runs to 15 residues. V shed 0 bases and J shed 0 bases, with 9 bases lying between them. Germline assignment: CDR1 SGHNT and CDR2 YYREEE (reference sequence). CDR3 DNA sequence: TGTGCCAGCAGCTTGGTCACGACCCCTAACTATGGCTACACCTTC. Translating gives CASSLVTTPNYGYTF.

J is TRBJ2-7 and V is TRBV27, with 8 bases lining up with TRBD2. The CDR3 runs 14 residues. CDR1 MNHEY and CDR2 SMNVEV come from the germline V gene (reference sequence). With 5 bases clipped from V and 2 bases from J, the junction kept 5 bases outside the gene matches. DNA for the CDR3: TGTGCCAGCAGTGACCACGGGGGGGCCTACGAGCAGTACTTC. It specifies CASSDHGGAYEQYF.

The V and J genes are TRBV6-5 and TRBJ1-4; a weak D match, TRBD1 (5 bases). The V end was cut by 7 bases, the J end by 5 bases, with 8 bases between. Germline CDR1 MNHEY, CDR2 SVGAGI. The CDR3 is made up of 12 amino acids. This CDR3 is CASTAGNEKLFF. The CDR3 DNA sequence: TGTGCCAGCACGGCAGGGAATGAAAAACTGTTTTTT.

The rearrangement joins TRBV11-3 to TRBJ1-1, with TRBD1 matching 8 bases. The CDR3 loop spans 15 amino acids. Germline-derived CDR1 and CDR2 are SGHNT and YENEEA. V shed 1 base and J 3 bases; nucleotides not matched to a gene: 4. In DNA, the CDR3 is TGTGCCAGCAGCTTAGCTGGCAGGGGGCACACTGAAGCTTTCTTT. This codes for CASSLAGRGHTEAFF.

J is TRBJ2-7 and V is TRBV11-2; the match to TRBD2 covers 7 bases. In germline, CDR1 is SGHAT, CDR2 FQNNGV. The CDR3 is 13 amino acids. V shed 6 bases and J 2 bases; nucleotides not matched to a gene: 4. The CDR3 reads CASRTGTTYEQYF. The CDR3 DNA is TGTGCCAGCAGGACCGGGACTACCTACGAGCAGTACTTC. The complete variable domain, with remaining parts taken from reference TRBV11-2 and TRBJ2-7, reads EAGVAQSPRYKIIEKRQSVAFWCNPISGHATLYWYQQILGQGPKLLIQFQNNGVVDDSQLPKDRFSAERLKGVDSTLKIQPAKLEDSAVYLCASRTGTTYEQYFGPGTRLTVT.

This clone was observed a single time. This CDR3 is CASSLIADRAHEQYF. The CDR3 DNA is TGTGCCAGCAGCTTAATTGCGGACAGGGCCCACGAGCAGTACTTC. The rearrangement joins TRBV11-2 to TRBJ2-7; TRBD1 matches at 8 bases. Germline assignment: CDR1 SGHAT and CDR2 FQNNGV. The CDR3 length is 15 residues. The trim removed 2 bases at V and 5 bases at J, leaving 8 bases unmatched.

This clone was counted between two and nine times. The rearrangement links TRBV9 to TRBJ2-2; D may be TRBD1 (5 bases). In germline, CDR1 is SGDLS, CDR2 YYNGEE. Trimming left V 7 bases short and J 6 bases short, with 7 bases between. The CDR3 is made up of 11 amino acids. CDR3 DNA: TGTGCCAGCGGCAGGGCCGGGGAGCTGTTTTTT. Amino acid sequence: CASGRAGELFF.

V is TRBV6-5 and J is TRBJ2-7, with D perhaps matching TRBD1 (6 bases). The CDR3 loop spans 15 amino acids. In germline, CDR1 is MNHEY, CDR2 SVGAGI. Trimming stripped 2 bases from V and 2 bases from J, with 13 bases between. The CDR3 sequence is CASSYAWGQPYEQYF. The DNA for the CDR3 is TGTGCCAGCAGTTACGCATGGGGGCAGCCCTACGAGCAGTACTTC.

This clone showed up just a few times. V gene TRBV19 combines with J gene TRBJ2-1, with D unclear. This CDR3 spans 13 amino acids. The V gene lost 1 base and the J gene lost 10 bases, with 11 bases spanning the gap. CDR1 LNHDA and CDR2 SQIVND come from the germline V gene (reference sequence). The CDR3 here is CASSIGDIGEQFF. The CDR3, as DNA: TGTGCCAGTAGTATAGGAGACATAGGAGAGCAGTTCTTC. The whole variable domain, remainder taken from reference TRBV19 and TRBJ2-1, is DGGITQSPKYLFRKEGQNVTLSCEQNLNHDAMYWYRQDPGQGLRLIYYSQIVNDFQKGDIAEGYSVSREKKESFPLTVTSAQKNPTAFYLCASSIGDIGEQFFGPGTRLTVL.

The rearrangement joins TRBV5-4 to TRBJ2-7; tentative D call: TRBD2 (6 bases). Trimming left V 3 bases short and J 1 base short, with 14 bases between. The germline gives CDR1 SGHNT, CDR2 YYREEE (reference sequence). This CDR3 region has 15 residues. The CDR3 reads CASSSGGVVSYEQYF. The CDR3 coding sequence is TGTGCCAGCAGCTCCGGCGGGGTGGTTTCCTACGAGCAGTACTTC. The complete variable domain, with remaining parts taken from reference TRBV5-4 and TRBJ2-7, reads ETGVTQSPTHLIKTRGQQVTLRCSSQSGHNTVSWYQQALGQGPQFIFQYYREEENGRGNFPPRFSGLQFPNYSSELNVNALELDDSALYLCASSSGGVVSYEQYFGPGTRLTVT.

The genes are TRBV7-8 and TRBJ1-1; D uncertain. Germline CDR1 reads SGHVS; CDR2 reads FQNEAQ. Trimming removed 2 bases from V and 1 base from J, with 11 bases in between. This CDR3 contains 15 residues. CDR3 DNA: TGTGCCAGCAGCTTAACGGTAGGCGAGAACACTGAAGCTTTCTTT. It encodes CASSLTVGENTEAFF. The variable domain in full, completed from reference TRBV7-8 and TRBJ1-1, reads GAGVSQSPRYKVAKRGQDVALRCDPISGHVSLFWYQQALGQGPEFLTYFQNEAQLDKSGLPSDRFFAERPEGSVSTLKIQRTQQEDSAVYLCASSLTVGENTEAFFGQGTRLTVV.

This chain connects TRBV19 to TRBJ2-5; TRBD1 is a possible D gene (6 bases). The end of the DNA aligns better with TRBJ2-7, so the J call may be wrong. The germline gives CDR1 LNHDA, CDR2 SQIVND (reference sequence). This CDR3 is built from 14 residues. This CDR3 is CASSAQGNSYEQYF. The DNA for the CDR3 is TGTGCCAGTAGTGCCCAGGGGAACTCCTACGAGCAGTACTTC.

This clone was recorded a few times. CDR3 amino acids: CASSYDKRTTEAFF. The CDR3 nucleotides are TGTGCCAGCAGCTACGACAAGAGAACCACTGAAGCTTTCTTT. V gene TRBV11-1 combines with J gene TRBJ1-1; no clear D. CDR1 and CDR2 from the germline V gene are SGHAT and FQDESV (reference sequence). The CDR3 loop spans 14 amino acids. Trimming stripped 4 bases from V and 4 bases from J, with 13 bases between.

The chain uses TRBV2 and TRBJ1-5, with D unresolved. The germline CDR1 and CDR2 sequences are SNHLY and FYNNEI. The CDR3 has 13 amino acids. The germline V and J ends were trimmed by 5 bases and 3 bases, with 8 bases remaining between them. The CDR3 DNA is TGTGCCAGCAGTAACAGCCTCAATCAGCCCCAGCATTTT. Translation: CASSNSLNQPQHF.